This TCR beta chain was retrieved from a study of OX40 agonist ivuxolimab in advanced cancers. Regarding the study in general: Ivuxolimab was an agonistic, fully human IgG2 monoclonal antibody directed against OX40 (CD134), a costimulatory receptor. Intravenous ivuxolimab was administered to patients every 2 weeks at six dose levels: 0.01, 0.1, 0.3, 1.5, 3 and 10 mg/kg. Among the roughly 50 dose-escalation patients, approximately 20 had hepatocellular carcinoma, roughly 15 melanoma, 9 renal cell carcinoma and 9 head and neck cancer. The dose-escalation cohort was almost 85% male with a mean age of about 58 years, ranging from about 23 to 85. Prior anti-PD-1, anti-PD-L1 or anti-CTLA-4 therapy was permitted, and checkpoint inhibitors had been received by around 39% of dose-escalation patients. Partial responses were achieved by three dose-escalation patients, of whom one had hepatocellular carcinoma and two had cutaneous melanoma. Peripheral TCRbeta sequencing was intended to test whether TCR sequence diversity was altered and clonal T-cell expansion was caused by ivuxolimab. The paper covers the monotherapy dose-escalation part of the phase I ivuxolimab trial, which included N of about 50 patients. Here is what the overall study found, with its caveats: The antigen specificity of the clonally expanded peripheral T cells was not determined. At doses from 0.1 to 3.0 mg/kg, clonal expansion was seen in both CD4+ and CD8+ blood T cells between baseline and week 6. After ivuxolimab, more expanded clones were found on average in CD8+ T cells than in CD4+ T cells. Low levels of normalized T-cell clonal expansion were also seen in some nonresponding patients. In partial responders in the 0.1-3.0 mg/kg groups, normalized peripheral clonal expansion was found to be among the lowest, especially among CD8+ T cells.

For sequencing of the TCRbeta CDR3 region, genomic DNA was extracted from the sorted cells. The immunoSEQ Assay was used to sequence the TCRbeta CDR3 regions. TCRdb took over this immuneACCESS table, retaining in-frame rearrangements with V and J assigned. Such tables are incomplete; in checked studies, under half of the missing clones stem from an unresolved V gene, and the remainder is unexplained. For this sample there are 60,000 to 85,000 clones; 89% appear just once. Roughly 4.2% of the sample comes from the top ten. Points on this clone: Which antigen it targets is not known. It has no much larger one-base neighbor in the sample; base qualities were not kept. This specimen includes other DNA sequences encoding the same CDR3.

Patients with autoimmune disease history or receiving systemic immunosuppression were excluded from the trial. Peripheral blood for TCR sequencing was collected from all dose cohorts at baseline, on cycle 4 day 1, and on cycle 7 day 1. Samples were obtained from an open-label, multicenter, first-in-human phase I dose-escalation trial of ivuxolimab. The trial enrolled adults with locally advanced or metastatic head and neck squamous cell, hepatocellular, melanoma or renal cell carcinoma. Before TCR sequencing, CD4+ and CD8+ T cells were separately sorted from peripheral blood. The TCR comes from an adult with an advanced solid tumor such as melanoma, head and neck, liver or kidney cancer. The input for sequencing was CD4+ or CD8+ T cells sorted from blood, taken in a trial of the OX40 agonist ivuxolimab.

The nucleotide sequence is TGTGCCAGCTCTTCGGGGGGAAGCAATCAGCCCCAGCATTTT. Translated, it reads CASSSGGSNQPQHF. The rearrangement combines TRBV28 with TRBJ1-5; TRBD1 might be the D gene, on 5 matching bases. The CDR3 covers 14 residues, taking in both the cysteine and the phenylalanine. The retained sequence is limited to the CDR3, 42 bases, with the frame set at the first base. The CDR1 and CDR2 encoded by the germline V gene are MDHEN and SYDVKM. Cut back by 8 bases and 1 base, the V and J ends lie 12 bases apart.